The rows below give T cell receptor beta chains drawn from one sample of a study of circulating CD8 cells and anti-PD-1 response in melanoma. TCRdb itself ran the reads through MiXCR, one entry per CDR3 protein. In the table there are approximately 200 distinct CDR3 sequences, around 30% of which are singletons. The sequencing used CD8+ T cells from PBMCs, collected at baseline or after one month of anti-PD-1 therapy (not recorded which). The receptors stem from a human donor with melanoma. Each CDR3 is given with its conserved first and last residue. D genes are given only for firm matches. Not every row has a clone size; where given, it reads once, few, many or a size class.

CDR3 DNA	CDR3 protein	D gene	clone size	V gene	J gene
TGTGCCAGCAGCTTAGAAGGGGCTAGCAGACCCTACGAGCAGTACTTC	CASSLEGASRPYEQYF	.	medium-sized	TRBV7-9	TRBJ2-7
TGTGCCAGCAGGCCGGGACTAGCGGGAAATGAGCAGTTCTTC	CASRPGLAGNEQFF	TRBD2	large	TRBV7-8	TRBJ2-1
TGTGCCAGCAGTCCGGGACCGGAATACTACGAGCAGTACTTC	CASSPGPEYYEQYF	.	.	TRBV28	TRBJ2-7
TGTGCCAGCAGTCCACCTAGGGGGCCCCAGCATTTT	CASSPPRGPQHF	.	large	TRBV28	TRBJ1-5
TGTGCCAGCAGTCCGCGCGGGGTCGATAGCAATCAGCCCCAGCATTTT	CASSPRGVDSNQPQHF	.	once	TRBV2	TRBJ1-5
TGTGCCAGCACCATCGGCCAGCGGGTTCCGAAGTTCTTC	CASTIGQRVPKFF	.	.	TRBV28	TRBJ2-1
TGTGCCACCAGTGCGGGCAATGAGCAGTTCTTC	CATSAGNEQFF	.	large	TRBV24-1	TRBJ2-1
TGTGCCAGCCTCCCTGGGGGAGGGACAGGGGGCGACACCGGGGAGCTGTTTTTT	CASLPGGGTGGDTGELFF	TRBD1	large	TRBV28	TRBJ2-2
TGTGCCAGCAGTTTATCTTATGGTTTACGTCAAGAGACCCAGTACTTC	CASSLSYGLRQETQYF	.	.	TRBV27	TRBJ2-5
TGTGCCAGTAGTATAGACGGGACACCGAACACTGAAGCTTTCTTT	CASSIDGTPNTEAFF	.	.	TRBV19	TRBJ1-1
TGTGCCAGCAGCCGGGACTCGGCCCTTTACAATGAGCAGTTCTTC	CASSRDSALYNEQFF	.	large	TRBV28	TRBJ2-1
TGCAGTGCCAGCCCTGATACCGGGACTAGCTACGATGAGCAGTTCTTC	CSASPDTGTSYDEQFF	TRBD2	large	TRBV20-1	TRBJ2-1
TGTGCCAGCAGCTTCACCGTGGGCGGTGAGCAGTTCTTC	CASSFTVGGEQFF	.	large	TRBV27	TRBJ2-1
TGTGCCAGCACCTTGAGGTTGAGTTCGTACAATGAGCAGTTCTTC	CASTLRLSSYNEQFF	.	large	TRBV28	TRBJ2-1
TGTGCCAGCAGTTCCTCCGGCGGAAAGCCCCAGCATTTT	CASSSSGGKPQHF	.	once	TRBV12-3/TRBV12-4	TRBJ1-5
TGTGCCACAAGGGAGGGGGTCGGATTTTTCTTC	CATREGVGFFF	.	large	TRBV25-1	TRBJ2-1
TGTGCCAGTAGTATCGGGGCATCCGTTGGCAATGAGCAGTTCTTC	CASSIGASVGNEQFF	.	.	TRBV19	TRBJ2-1
TGCAGTGCTAGACCCCCTGGACTAGCGGGAGGTACCACTAGCACAGATACGCAGTATTTT	CSARPPGLAGGTTSTDTQYF	TRBD2	hyperexpanded	TRBV20-1	TRBJ2-3
TGTGCCACCTTCGGGGCAGCGGGAGGGCCGGGGCCGGAGACCCAGTACTTC	CATFGAAGGPGPETQYF	TRBD2	large	TRBV28	TRBJ2-5
TGTGCCAGTAGTATAGGGCTCACCGGGGAGCTGTTTTTT	CASSIGLTGELFF	.	.	TRBV19	TRBJ2-2
TGTGCCAGCAGCCGGCTAGCGAGAGGCACCGGGGAGCAGTTCTTC	CASSRLARGTGEQFF	.	.	TRBV7-3	TRBJ2-1
TGTGCCAGCAGTGAGGGACTAGCGGGTCTGTTAGAGACCCAGTACTTC	CASSEGLAGLLETQYF	TRBD2	large	TRBV27	TRBJ2-5
TGTGCCAGCAGCTTTTGGGGATTACAGGCCGAGCAGTACTTC	CASSFWGLQAEQYF	.	large	TRBV7-2	TRBJ2-7
TGTGCCAGCTCACCACCAGTCGGGACCGGGGTCTTTCAAGAGACCCAGTACTTC	CASSPPVGTGVFQETQYF	.	hyperexpanded	TRBV18	TRBJ2-5
TGTGCCACCCGACCACTCCAATTCAATGAGCAGTTCTTC	CATRPLQFNEQFF	.	large	TRBV28	TRBJ2-1